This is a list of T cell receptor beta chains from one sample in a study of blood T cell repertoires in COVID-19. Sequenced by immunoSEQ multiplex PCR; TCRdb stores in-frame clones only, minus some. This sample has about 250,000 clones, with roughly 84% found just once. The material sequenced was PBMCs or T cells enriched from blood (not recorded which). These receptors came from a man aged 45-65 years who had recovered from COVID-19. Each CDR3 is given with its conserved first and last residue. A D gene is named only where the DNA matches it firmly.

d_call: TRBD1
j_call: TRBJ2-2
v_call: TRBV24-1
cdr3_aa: CATSDRQGSNTGELFF

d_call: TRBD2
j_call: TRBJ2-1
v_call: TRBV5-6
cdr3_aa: CASSFRRELFF

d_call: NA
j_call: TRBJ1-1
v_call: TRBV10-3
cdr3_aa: CAISDPGVHTEAFF

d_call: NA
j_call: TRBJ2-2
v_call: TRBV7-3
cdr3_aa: CASSSAGGTGELFF

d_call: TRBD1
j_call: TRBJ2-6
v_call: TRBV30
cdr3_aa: CAWSHAPGQGVSSGANVLTF

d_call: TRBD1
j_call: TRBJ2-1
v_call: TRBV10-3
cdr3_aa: CAISDGTGVSEQFF

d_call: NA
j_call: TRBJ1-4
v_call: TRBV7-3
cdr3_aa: CASSLLPATNEKLFF

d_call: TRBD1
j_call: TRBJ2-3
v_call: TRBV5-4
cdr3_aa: CASSADRDRAADTQYF

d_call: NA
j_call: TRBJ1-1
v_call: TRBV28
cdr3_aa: CASSSAIARSVNTEAFF

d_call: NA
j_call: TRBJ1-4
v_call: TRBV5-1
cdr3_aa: CASSLGTTNEKLFF

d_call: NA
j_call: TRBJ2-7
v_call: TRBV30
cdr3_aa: CAWSSARQALYEQYF

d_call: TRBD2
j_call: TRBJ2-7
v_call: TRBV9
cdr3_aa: CASSALGGGSRGEQYF

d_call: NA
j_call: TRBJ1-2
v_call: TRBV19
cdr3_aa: CASSVGPGAADGYTF

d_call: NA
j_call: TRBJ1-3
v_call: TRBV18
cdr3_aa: CASSPREWLSGNTIYF

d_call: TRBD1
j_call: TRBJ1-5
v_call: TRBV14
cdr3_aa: CASSQEKPGQGLGQPQHF

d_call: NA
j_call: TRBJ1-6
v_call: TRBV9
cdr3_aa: CASSPQTWTLSYNSPLHF

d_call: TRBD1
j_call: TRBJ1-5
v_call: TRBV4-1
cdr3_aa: CASSPWGTELRQPQHF

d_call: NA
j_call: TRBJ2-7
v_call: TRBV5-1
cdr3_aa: CASSLAAISYEQYF

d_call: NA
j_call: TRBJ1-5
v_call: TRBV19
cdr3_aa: CASSIMTGSNQPQHF

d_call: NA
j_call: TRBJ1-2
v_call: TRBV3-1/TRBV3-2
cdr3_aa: CASSRGEGVDGYTF

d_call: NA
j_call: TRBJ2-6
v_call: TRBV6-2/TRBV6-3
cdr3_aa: CASSLNLLISGANVLTF

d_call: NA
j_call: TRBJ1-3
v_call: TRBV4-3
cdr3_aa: CASSQDAAGGSGNTIYF

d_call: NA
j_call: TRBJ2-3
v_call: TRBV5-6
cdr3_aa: CASSLQGMADTQYF

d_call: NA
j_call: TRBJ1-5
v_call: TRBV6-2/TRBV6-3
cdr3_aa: CASRYPVRPQHF

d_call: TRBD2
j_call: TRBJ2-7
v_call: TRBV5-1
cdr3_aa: CASRGGDEQYF

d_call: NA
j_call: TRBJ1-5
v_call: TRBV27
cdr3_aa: CASSFHSNQPQHF

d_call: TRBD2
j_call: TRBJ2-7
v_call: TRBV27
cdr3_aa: CASMASGGLQQYF

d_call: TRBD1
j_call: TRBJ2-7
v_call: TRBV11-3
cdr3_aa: CASSSTGVAEQYF

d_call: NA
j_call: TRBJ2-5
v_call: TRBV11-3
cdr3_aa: CASSYETFGGETQYF

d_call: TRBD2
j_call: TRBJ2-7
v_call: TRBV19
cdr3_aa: CASSPRTSGSSEQYF